This T cell receptor beta chain was identified during a study of T-cell reconstitution after alpha-beta-depleted transplantation in children. Germline V gene lookup returns CDR1 LGHDT and CDR2 YNNKEL (reference sequence). CDR3 length: 16 residues. V was clipped by 1 base and J by 10 bases; unmatched bases: 12. This clonotype has more than one count but fewer than ten. Antigen: not known. Study findings and constraints: Surviving recipient cells, namely T cells and thymic progenitors, were the source of high day-60 TCRbeta diversity in some patients.

Preparation of the TCRbeta library was carried out with unique molecular identifiers. TCRdb processed the PCR reads anew with MiXCR; each CDR3 protein has one entry. The sample comprises 300,000 or so distinct CDR3 sequences, approximately 23% of which are singletons, and over 9.5% rests with the top ten. Here the sequenced sample was PBMCs, mostly from graft donor cells, taken 180 days after TCRalphabeta/CD19-depleted stem cell transplant. The chain combines TRBV3-1 with TRBJ2-1; TRBD2 matches at 8 bases. The clonotype comes from a male patient younger than 18 who had a stem cell transplant for acute lymphoblastic leukemia, so the T cells may come from the graft donor. The CDR3 sequence: CASSQGGGRTFPEQFF. The DNA of the CDR3 is TGTGCCAGCAGCCAAGGCGGCGGGAGGACTTTTCCGGAGCAGTTCTTC.